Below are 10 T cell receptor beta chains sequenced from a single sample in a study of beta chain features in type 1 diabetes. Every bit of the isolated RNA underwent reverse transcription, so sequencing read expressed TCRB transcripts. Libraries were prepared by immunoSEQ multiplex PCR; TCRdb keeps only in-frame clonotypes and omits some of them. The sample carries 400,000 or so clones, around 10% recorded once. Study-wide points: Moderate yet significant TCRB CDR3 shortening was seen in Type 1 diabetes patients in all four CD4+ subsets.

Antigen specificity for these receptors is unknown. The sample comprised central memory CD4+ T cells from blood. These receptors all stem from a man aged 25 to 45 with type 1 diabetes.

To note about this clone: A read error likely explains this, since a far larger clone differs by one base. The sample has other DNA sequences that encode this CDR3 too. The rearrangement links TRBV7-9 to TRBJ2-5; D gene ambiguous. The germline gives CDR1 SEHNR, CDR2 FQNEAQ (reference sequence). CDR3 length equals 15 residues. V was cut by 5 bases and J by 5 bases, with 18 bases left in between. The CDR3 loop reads CASSQDLGRSETQYF. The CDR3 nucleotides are TGTGCCAGCAGCCAAGATTTAGGGCGTTCCGAGACCCAGTACTTC.

CDR3 nucleotide sequence: TGTGCCAGCAGCCAAAATAGCCATGGAGGAGATACGCAGTATTTT. Translated, it gives CASSQNSHGGDTQYF. V is TRBV14 and J is TRBJ2-3, with D possibly TRBD2 on 5 matching bases. The CDR3 is 15 amino acids. Per germline, CDR1 SGHDN and CDR2 FVKESK. V was trimmed by 2 bases and J by 5 bases, leaving 14 bases between them.

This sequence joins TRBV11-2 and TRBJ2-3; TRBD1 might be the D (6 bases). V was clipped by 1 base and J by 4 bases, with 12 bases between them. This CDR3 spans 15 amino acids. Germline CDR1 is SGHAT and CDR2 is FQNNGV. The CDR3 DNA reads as TGTGCCAGCAGCTTAGGGTCTGGGGGCCCAGATACGCAGTATTTT. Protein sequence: CASSLGSGGPDTQYF.

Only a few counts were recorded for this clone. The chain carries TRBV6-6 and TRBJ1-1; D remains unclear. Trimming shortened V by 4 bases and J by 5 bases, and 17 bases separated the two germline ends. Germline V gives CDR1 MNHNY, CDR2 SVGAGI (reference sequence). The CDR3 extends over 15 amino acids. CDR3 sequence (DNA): TGTGCCAGCAGTTCAGTCCCCGGCATGGGTACTGAAGCTTTCTTT. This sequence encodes CASSSVPGMGTEAFF.

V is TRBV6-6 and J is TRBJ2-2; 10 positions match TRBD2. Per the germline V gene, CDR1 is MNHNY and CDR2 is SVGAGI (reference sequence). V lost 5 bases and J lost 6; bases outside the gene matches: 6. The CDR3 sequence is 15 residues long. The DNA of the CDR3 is TGTGCCAGCAGTGAGAGCGGGAGGGAGTCCGGGGAGCTGTTTTTT. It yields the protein CASSESGRESGELFF.

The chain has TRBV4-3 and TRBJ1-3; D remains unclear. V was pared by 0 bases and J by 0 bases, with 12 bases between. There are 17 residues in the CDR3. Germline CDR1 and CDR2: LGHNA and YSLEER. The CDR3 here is CASSQDPAGNSGNTIYF. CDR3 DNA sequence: TGCGCCAGCAGCCAAGATCCTGCGGGAAACTCTGGAAACACCATATATTTT.

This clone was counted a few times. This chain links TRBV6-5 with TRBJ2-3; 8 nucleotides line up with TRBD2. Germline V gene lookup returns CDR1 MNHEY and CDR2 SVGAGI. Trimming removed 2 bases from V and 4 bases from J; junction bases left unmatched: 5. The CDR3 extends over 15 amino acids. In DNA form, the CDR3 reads TGTGCCAGCAGTTACCGGGGTAGCGGGGCAGATACGCAGTATTTT. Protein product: CASSYRGSGADTQYF.

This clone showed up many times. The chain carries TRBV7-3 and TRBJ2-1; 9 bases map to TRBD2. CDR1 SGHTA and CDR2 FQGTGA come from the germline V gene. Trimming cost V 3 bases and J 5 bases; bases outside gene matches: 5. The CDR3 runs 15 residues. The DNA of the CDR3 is TGTGCCAGCAGCTTCTGGGGACTAGCCCACAATGAGCAGTTCTTC. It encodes CASSFWGLAHNEQFF.

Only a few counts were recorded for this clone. The CDR3 DNA follows: TGCGCCAGCAGCTTGGCCGACAGAAAGAACACTGAAGCTTTCTTT. Its translation is CASSLADRKNTEAFF. The chain has TRBV5-1 and TRBJ1-1, with a possible D match to TRBD1 (5 bases). CDR3 length equals 15 residues. V dropped 0 bases and J dropped 1 base, with 10 bases sitting between them. CDR1 is SGHRS and CDR2 is YFSETQ in the germline V gene.

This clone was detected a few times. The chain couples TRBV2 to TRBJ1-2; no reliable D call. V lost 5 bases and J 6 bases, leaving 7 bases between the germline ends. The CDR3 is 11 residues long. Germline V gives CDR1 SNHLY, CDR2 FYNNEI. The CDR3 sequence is CASSPDDGYTF. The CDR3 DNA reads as TGTGCCAGCAGTCCGGACGATGGCTACACCTTC.